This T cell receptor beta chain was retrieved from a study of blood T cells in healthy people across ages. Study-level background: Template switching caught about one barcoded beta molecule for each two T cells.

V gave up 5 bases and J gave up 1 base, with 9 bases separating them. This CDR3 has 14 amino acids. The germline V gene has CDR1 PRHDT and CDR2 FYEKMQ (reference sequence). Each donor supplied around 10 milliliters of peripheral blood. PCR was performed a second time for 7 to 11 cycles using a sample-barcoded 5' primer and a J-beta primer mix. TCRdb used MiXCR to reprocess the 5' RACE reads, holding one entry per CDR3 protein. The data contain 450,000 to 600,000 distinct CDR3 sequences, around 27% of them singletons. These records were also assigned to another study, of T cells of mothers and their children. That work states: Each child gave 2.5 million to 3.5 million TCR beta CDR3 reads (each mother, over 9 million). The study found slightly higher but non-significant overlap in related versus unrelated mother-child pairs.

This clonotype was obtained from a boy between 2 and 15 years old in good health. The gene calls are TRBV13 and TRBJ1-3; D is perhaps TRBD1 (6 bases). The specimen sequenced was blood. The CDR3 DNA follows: TGTGCCAGCAGCAGACAGGTTTCTGGAAACACCATATATTTT. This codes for CASSRQVSGNTIYF.